The source of this TCR beta chain is a study of graft-versus-host responses after intestinal transplantation. Findings of the study overall: Some patients had graft-donor T cell macrochimerism, and their allografts showed high graft-versus-host to host-versus-graft clonal ratios.

Concerning this clone: Antigen unknown.

This CDR3 region has 15 residues. Germline V lookup: CDR1 MGHRA, CDR2 YSYEKL. V dropped 8 bases and J dropped 5; count of bases not matched to a gene: 12. TCRdb's table, derived via immunoSEQ multiplex PCR, lists solely in-frame clones and lacks some. The sample shows about 130,000 clones, about 92% of them seen only once. This clonotype originated in a human donor who received an intestinal transplant. The V and J genes are TRBV4-1 and TRBJ2-3; the match to TRBD2 covers 8 bases. The starting material was unstimulated CD4+ T cells sorted from spleen or lymph node cells, obtained before intestinal transplant. The CDR3 nucleotides are TGCGCCAGCGGGCAGAGCGGGGGATGGGTAGATACGCAGTATTTT. As protein: CASGQSGGWVDTQYF.